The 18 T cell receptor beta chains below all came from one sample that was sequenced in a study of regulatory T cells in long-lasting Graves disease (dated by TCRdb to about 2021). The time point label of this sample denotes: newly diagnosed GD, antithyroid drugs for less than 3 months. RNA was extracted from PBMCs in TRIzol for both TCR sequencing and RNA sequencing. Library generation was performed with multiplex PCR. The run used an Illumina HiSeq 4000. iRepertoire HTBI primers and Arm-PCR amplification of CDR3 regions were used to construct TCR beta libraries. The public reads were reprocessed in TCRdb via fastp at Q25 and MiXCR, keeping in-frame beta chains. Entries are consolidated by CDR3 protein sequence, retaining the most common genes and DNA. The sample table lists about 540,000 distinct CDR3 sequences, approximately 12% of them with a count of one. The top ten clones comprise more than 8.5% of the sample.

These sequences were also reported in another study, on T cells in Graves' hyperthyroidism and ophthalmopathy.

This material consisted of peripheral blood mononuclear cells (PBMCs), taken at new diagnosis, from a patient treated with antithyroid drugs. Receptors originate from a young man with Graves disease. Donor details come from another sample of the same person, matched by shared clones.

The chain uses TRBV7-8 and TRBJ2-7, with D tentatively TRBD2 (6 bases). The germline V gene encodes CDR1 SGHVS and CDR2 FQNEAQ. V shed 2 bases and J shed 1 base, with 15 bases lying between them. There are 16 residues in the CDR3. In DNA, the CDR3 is TGTGCCAGCAGCTTATTAGTCTCGGGACTTTCCTACGAGCAGTACTTC. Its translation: CASSLLVSGLSYEQYF.

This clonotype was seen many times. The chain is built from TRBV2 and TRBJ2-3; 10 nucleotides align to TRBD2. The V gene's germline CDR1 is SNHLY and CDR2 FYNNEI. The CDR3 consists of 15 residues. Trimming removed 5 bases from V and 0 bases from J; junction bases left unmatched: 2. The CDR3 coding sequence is TGTGCCAGCAGTCGTAGCGGGAGGAGCACAGATACGCAGTATTTT. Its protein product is CASSRSGRSTDTQYF. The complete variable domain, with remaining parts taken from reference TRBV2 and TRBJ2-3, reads EPEVTQTPSHQVTQMGQEVILRCVPISNHLYFYWYRQILGQKVEFLVSFYNNEISEKSEIFDDQFSVERPDGSNFTLKIRSTKLEDSAMYFCASSRSGRSTDTQYFGPGTRLTVL.

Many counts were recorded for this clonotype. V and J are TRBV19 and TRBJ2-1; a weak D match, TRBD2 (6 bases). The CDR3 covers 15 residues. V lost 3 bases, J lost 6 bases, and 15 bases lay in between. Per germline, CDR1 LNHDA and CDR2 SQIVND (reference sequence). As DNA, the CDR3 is TGTGCCAGTAGTATCCCAACCAGCGGGCGCAATGAGCAGTTCTTC. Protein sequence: CASSIPTSGRNEQFF.

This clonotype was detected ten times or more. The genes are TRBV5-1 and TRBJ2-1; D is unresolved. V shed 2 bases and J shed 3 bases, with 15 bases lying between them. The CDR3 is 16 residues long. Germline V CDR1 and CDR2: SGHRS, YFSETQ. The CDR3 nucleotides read TGCGCCAGCAGCTTCCGACTCAAGTTGAGCTACAATGAGCAGTTCTTC. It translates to CASSFRLKLSYNEQFF.

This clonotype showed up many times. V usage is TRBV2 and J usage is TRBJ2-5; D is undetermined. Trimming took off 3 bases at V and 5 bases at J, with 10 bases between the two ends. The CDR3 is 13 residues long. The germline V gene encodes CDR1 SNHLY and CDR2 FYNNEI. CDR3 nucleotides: TGTGCCAGCAGTGATGAGTACATTGAGACCCAGTACTTC. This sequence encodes CASSDEYIETQYF.

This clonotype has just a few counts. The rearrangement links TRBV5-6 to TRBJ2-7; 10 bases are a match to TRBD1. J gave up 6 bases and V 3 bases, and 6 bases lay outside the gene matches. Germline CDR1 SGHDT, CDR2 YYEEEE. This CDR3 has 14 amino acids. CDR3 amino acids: CASSWGTGDAEQYF. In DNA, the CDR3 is TGTGCCAGCAGCTGGGGGACAGGGGACGCCGAGCAGTACTTC.

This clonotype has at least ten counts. CDR3 DNA: TGCGCCAGCAGCTTGGCCGGGCCGGGGGCGGTTGGGGAGACCCAGTACTTC. It translates to CASSLAGPGAVGETQYF. V gene TRBV5-1 combines with J gene TRBJ2-5; D tentatively reads TRBD1 or TRBD2 (6 bases each). There are 17 residues in the CDR3. Germline lookup yields CDR1 SGHRS and CDR2 YFSETQ. V lost 0 bases and J 5 bases, leaving 20 bases between the germline ends.

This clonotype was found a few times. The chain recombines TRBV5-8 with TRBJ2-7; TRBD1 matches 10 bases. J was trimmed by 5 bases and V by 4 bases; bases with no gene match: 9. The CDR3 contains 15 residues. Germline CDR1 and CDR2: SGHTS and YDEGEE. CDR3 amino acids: CASSATGTGVHEQYF. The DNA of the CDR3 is TGTGCCAGCAGCGCCACCGGGACAGGGGTCCACGAGCAGTACTTC. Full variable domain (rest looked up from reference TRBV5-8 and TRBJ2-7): EAGVTQSPTHLIKTRGQQATLRCSPISGHTSVYWYQQALGLGLQFLLWYDEGEERNRGNFPPRFSGRQFPNYSSELNVNALELEDSALYLCASSATGTGVHEQYFGPGTRLTVT.

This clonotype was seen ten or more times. In DNA, the CDR3 is TGTGCCAGCAGTGACCCCGGAGGGGTTAGCACTGAAGCTTTCTTT. Protein: CASSDPGGVSTEAFF. The genes are TRBV6-2 or TRBV6-3 and TRBJ1-1; a possible D gene is TRBD1 (5 bases). CDR1 MNHEY and CDR2 SVGEGT come from the germline V gene. V was clipped by 5 bases and J by 4 bases, with 17 bases between them. The CDR3 spans 15 residues.

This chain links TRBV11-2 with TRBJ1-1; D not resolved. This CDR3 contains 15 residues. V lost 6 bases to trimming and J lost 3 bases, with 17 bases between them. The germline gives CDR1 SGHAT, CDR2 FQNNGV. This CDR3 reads CASSPVRGKDTEAFF. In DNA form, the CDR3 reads TGTGCCAGCAGTCCAGTCCGGGGAAAGGACACTGAAGCTTTCTTT.

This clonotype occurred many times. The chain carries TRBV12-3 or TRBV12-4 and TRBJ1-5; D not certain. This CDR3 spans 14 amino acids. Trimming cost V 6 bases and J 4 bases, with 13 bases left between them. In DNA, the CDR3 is TGTGCCAGCAGCCAGCGGGTGGCAAATCAGCCCCAGCATTTT. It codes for CASSQRVANQPQHF.

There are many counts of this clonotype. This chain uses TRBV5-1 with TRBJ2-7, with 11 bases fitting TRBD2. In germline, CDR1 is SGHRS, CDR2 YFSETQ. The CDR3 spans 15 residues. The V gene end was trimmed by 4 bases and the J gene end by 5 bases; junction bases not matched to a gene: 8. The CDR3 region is CASSPRTSGLHEQYF. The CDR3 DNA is TGCGCCAGCAGCCCGAGGACTAGCGGGCTCCACGAGCAGTACTTC.

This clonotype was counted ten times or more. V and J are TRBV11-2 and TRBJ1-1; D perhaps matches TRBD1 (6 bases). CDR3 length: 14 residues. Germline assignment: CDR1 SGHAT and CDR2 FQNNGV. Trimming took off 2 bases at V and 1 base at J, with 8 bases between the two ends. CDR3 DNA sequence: TGTGCCAGCAGCTTATCGACAGGGAACACTGAAGCTTTCTTT. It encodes CASSLSTGNTEAFF.

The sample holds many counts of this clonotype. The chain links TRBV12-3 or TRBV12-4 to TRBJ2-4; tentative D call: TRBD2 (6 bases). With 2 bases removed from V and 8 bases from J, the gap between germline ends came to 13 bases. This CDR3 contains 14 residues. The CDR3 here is CASSLRTIGYIQYF. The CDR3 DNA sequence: TGTGCCAGCAGTTTAAGGACTATCGGTTACATTCAGTACTTC.

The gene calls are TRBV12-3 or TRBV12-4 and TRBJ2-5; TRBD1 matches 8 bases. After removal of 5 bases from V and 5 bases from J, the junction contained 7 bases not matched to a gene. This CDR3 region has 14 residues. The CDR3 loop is CASSRSRGLETQYF. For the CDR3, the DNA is TGTGCCAGCAGTCGGTCCAGGGGGCTGGAGACCCAGTACTTC.

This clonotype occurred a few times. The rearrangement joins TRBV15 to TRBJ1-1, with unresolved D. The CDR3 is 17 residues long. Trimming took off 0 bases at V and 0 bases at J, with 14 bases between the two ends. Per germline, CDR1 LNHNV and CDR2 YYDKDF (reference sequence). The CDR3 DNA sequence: TGTGCCACCAGCAGAGAGGGTCAGCAATTAATGAACACTGAAGCTTTCTTT. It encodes CATSREGQQLMNTEAFF.

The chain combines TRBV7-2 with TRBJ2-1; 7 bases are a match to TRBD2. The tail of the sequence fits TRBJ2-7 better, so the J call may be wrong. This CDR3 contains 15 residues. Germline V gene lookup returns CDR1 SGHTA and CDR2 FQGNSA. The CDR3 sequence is CASSLSLAEYNEQYF. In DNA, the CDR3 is TGTGCCAGCAGTCTAAGCCTAGCGGAGTACAATGAGCAGTACTTC.

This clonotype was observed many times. The CDR3 reads CSARIAGAAGELFF. The CDR3 DNA follows: TGCAGTGCTAGGATAGCGGGGGCCGCCGGGGAGCTGTTTTTT. This chain connects TRBV20-1 to TRBJ2-2; 9 bases agree with TRBD2. With V trimmed by 3 bases and J by 6 bases, 5 bases remained unmatched. The length of the CDR3 is 14 residues. Germline CDR1 and CDR2: DFQATT and SNEGSKA (reference sequence).